The 24 T cell receptor beta chains below come from one sample, sequenced in a study of CD8+CD57+ T cells in acquired aplastic anemia. TCR beta VDJ combinations and CDR3 sequences were profiled from genomic DNA. Each CDR3 protein is one row after TCRdb ran MiXCR on the reads. The sample lists tens of thousands of distinct CDR3 sequences; 55% to 80% were seen once. Sequencing was carried out using sorted CD4+, CD8+, or CD8+CD57+ T cells (not recorded which) from PBMCs. The receptors come from a human donor in good health, serving as a control.

CDR3 region: CASSLDSFRTEAFF. CDR3 nucleotides: TGCGCCAGCAGCTTAGACAGTTTTCGGACTGAAGCTTTCTTT. The chain is built from TRBV10-2 and TRBJ1-1; possibly TRBD1 for D (5 bases). Germline V gene data show CDR1 as WSHSY and CDR2 as SAAADI. CDR3 length: 14 residues. Deletions cut 6 bases from V and 5 bases from J, with 16 bases between.

The V call is TRBV2, the J call TRBJ2-1; D not resolved. The CDR3 totals 12 residues. The germline CDR1 and CDR2 sequences are SNHLY and FYNNEI. Trimming removed 5 bases at V and 12 bases at J, with 14 bases between. The CDR3 DNA is TGTGCCAGCAGTATGAACAACGAGTGGCAGTTCTTC. Amino acids: CASSMNNEWQFF.

The rearrangement uses TRBV29-1 and TRBJ2-5, with TRBD2 matching over 14 bases. The J call may be incorrect, as the DNA end agrees better with TRBJ2-1. The CDR3 length is 13 residues. Germline V gene lookup returns CDR1 SQVTM and CDR2 ANQGSEA. In DNA form, the CDR3 reads TGCAGCGTGGGGACTAGCGGGGGCAGTGAGCAGTTCTTC. Amino acids: CSVGTSGGSEQFF.

The chain recombines TRBV7-2 with TRBJ1-1; D unclear. Between the trimmed V and J ends, which lost 3 bases and 11 bases, there was a span of 13 bases. The CDR3 runs 12 residues. Looked up from germline, CDR1 is SGHTA and CDR2 is FQGNSA. In DNA form, the CDR3 reads TGTGCCAGCAGCTTTAACGCACTCCGGGCTTTCTTT. It codes for CASSFNALRAFF.

The V and J genes are TRBV6-1 and TRBJ2-5; 10 bases are a match to TRBD2. Trimming cost V 3 bases and J 1 base; bases outside gene matches: 5. Germline CDR1 is MNHNS and CDR2 is SASEGT. The CDR3 is made up of 16 amino acids. The CDR3 loop is CASSDVSGGGQETQYF. The CDR3 bases are TGTGCCAGCAGTGACGTAAGCGGGGGGGGCCAAGAGACCCAGTACTTC.

J is TRBJ2-5 and V is TRBV19; tentatively, D is TRBD1 (6 bases). The germline gives CDR1 LNHDA, CDR2 SQIVND (reference sequence). V dropped 1 base and J dropped 5 bases, with 8 bases sitting between them. The CDR3 sequence is 13 residues long. The CDR3 here is CASSIGTGETQYF. In DNA form, the CDR3 reads TGTGCCAGTAGTATAGGAACAGGGGAGACCCAGTACTTC.

The chain carries TRBV19 and TRBJ1-1; no definite D call. The length of the CDR3 is 15 residues. V lost 7 bases to trimming and J lost 0 bases, with 15 bases between them. Per germline, CDR1 LNHDA and CDR2 SQIVND (reference sequence). CDR3 sequence (DNA): TGTGCCAGTACCCCCCGAAAGGGTCTGAACACTGAAGCTTTCTTT. Its protein product is CASTPRKGLNTEAFF.

The chain recombines TRBV5-6 with TRBJ2-1; TRBD2 aligns across 8 bases. The CDR3 has 13 residues. V dropped 6 bases and J dropped 7; count of bases not matched to a gene: 6. Per the germline V gene, CDR1 is SGHDT and CDR2 is YYEEEE. CDR3 DNA sequence: TGTGCCAGCAACGGGGTAGCGGGAAATGAGCAGTTCTTC. Protein sequence: CASNGVAGNEQFF.

This clonotype was observed many times. CDR3 residues: CASSILGLLADEQYF. As DNA, the CDR3 is TGCGCCAGCAGTATTTTAGGCTTACTCGCCGACGAGCAGTACTTC. J is TRBJ2-7 and V is TRBV5-1; D remains unclear. The CDR3 covers 15 residues. Germline V CDR1 and CDR2: SGHRS, YFSETQ. With 5 bases removed from V and 5 bases from J, the gap between germline ends came to 20 bases.

This clonotype was seen a handful of times. The rearrangement joins TRBV25-1 to TRBJ1-2; maybe TRBD1 (5 bases). The germline V gene encodes CDR1 MGHDK and CDR2 SYGVNS. The CDR3 spans 14 residues. Trimming removed 2 bases at V and 5 bases at J, with 12 bases between. This chain's CDR3 is CASSEKGTIYGYTF. DNA for the CDR3: TGTGCCAGCAGTGAAAAAGGGACTATTTATGGCTACACCTTC.

Concerning this clonotype itself: In this CDR3 the conserved last residue, phenylalanine or tryptophan, is missing, so a read error is likely. The chain joins TRBV28 to TRBJ1-1; D gene uncertain. The CDR3 has 13 amino acids. In germline, CDR1 is MDHEN, CDR2 SYDVKM. V lost 8 bases and J 0 bases, leaving 10 bases between the germline ends. CDR3 DNA sequence: TGTGCCAGCGAGGTGGGTCTGAACACTGAAGCTTTCTCT. Translating it yields CASEVGLNTEAFS.

Notes on this clonotype: The junction and the germline gene differ at one end; a read error may be behind it. The chain is built from TRBV7-7 and TRBJ1-5; 9 nucleotides line up with TRBD1. The CDR3 spans 16 residues. From germline, CDR1 is SSHAT and CDR2 FNYEAQ (reference sequence). In nucleotides, the CDR3 is TGTGCTAGCAGTCACGACAGGGGGTGGAACAATCAGCCCCAGCATTTT. Its protein is CASSHDRGWNNQPQHF.

The chain carries TRBV9 and TRBJ1-1; D is unclear. Germline-derived CDR1 and CDR2 are SGDLS and YYNGEE. This CDR3 has 13 amino acids. V was shortened by 4 bases and J by 12 bases, with 19 bases between the two germline ends. The CDR3 bases are TGTGCCAGCAGCACCCGGTCGGGCACTGAGACTTTCTTT. Residues: CASSTRSGTETFF. Combining the CDR3 with reference TRBV9 and TRBJ1-1 gives the whole variable domain DSGVTQTPKHLITATGQRVTLRCSPRSGDLSVYWYQQSLDQGLQFLIQYYNGEERAKGNILERFSAQQFPDLHSELNLSSLELGDSALYFCASSTRSGTETFFGQGTRLTVV.

Comment on this clonotype: The junction and the germline gene differ at one end; a read error may be behind it. The V call is TRBV7-7, the J call TRBJ2-3; 7 positions agree with TRBD1. The CDR3 loop spans 13 amino acids. Per the germline V gene, CDR1 is SSHAT and CDR2 is FNYEAQ (reference sequence). CDR3 sequence: CASSAVQGQTQYF. The CDR3 nucleotides are TGTGCTAGCAGCGCAGTACAGGGACAGACGCAGTATTTT. The whole variable domain, filled in from reference TRBV7-7 and TRBJ2-3, reads GAGVSQSPRYKVTKRGQDVTLRCDPISSHATLYWYQQALGQGPEFLTYFNYEAQPDKSGLPSDRFSAERPEGSISTLTIQRTEQRDSAMYRCASSAVQGQTQYFGPGTRLTVL.

Sample share makes this clonotype medium-sized. This sequence joins TRBV19 and TRBJ2-1, with D perhaps TRBD2 (6 bases). Trimming took 4 bases from V and 6 from J, leaving 10 bases between them. The germline gives CDR1 LNHDA, CDR2 SQIVND (reference sequence). The length of the CDR3 is 13 residues. The CDR3 DNA follows: TGTGCCAGTAGTAGACTAGTTCTCAATGAGCAGTTCTTC. It translates to CASSRLVLNEQFF. The whole variable domain, remainder taken from reference TRBV19 and TRBJ2-1, is DGGITQSPKYLFRKEGQNVTLSCEQNLNHDAMYWYRQDPGQGLRLIYYSQIVNDFQKGDIAEGYSVSREKKESFPLTVTSAQKNPTAFYLCASSRLVLNEQFFGPGTRLTVL.

This clonotype is labeled medium-sized. This chain joins TRBV24-1 and TRBJ2-3, with 9 bases lining up with TRBD1. CDR1 KGHDR and CDR2 SFDVKD come from the germline V gene. The CDR3 spans 15 residues. With 2 bases clipped from V and 6 bases from J, the junction kept 5 bases outside the gene matches. The DNA for the CDR3 is TGTGCCACCAGTGATTGGACAGGGGAAGCGGATACGCAGTATTTT. This encodes CATSDWTGEADTQYF.

Only a few counts were recorded for this clonotype. The chain has TRBV7-2 and TRBJ1-1, with 9 bases matching TRBD1. Germline CDR1 reads SGHTA; CDR2 reads FQGNSA. Trimming at V came to 6 bases and at J to 11 bases, leaving 10 bases not matched to a gene. The CDR3 totals 13 residues. CDR3 DNA: TGTGCCAGCAGTCCCGGGACAGGGAGGATGGCTTTCTTT. Translated: CASSPGTGRMAFF.

The V call is TRBV24-1, the J call TRBJ2-1, with 12 bases fitting TRBD2. CDR3 length: 17 residues. Trimming removed 7 bases from V and 3 bases from J; junction bases left unmatched: 9. Germline V lookup: CDR1 KGHDR, CDR2 SFDVKD. CDR3 nucleotide sequence: TGTGCCACCAGCCCTTCTGGGGGACTAGCGGGCTACAATGAGCAGTTCTTC. Translation: CATSPSGGLAGYNEQFF.

The chain combines TRBV9 with TRBJ2-2; perhaps TRBD1 as D (6 bases). V was shortened by 3 bases and J by 1 base, with 10 bases between the two germline ends. The germline V gene encodes CDR1 SGDLS and CDR2 YYNGEE. This CDR3 region has 15 residues. The CDR3 DNA reads as TGTGCCAGCAGCGACACAGGGATGAACACCGGGGAGCTGTTTTTT. The encoded protein is CASSDTGMNTGELFF.

The chain joins TRBV7-9 to TRBJ2-1; TRBD2 agrees at 8 bases. The CDR3 is 13 amino acids. Germline V gives CDR1 SEHNR, CDR2 FQNEAQ (reference sequence). V lost 9 bases to trimming and J lost 2 bases; unmatched junction nucleotides: 3. CDR3 DNA: TGTGCCAGTATAGCGGGACCCTACAATGAGCAGTTCTTC. It is translated as CASIAGPYNEQFF.

The chain links TRBV25-1 to TRBJ1-1; D possibly corresponds to TRBD1 (5 bases). Germline V gene lookup returns CDR1 MGHDK and CDR2 SYGVNS. The CDR3 runs to 16 residues. Trimming took 0 bases from V and 1 from J, leaving 12 bases between them. The CDR3 here is CASSEYSVGPNTEAFF. In DNA, the CDR3 is TGTGCCAGCAGTGAATATTCCGTGGGACCGAACACTGAAGCTTTCTTT.

The chain carries TRBV2 and TRBJ2-1; 12 positions agree with TRBD2. The germline gives CDR1 SNHLY, CDR2 FYNNEI. V trimming: 5 bases; J trimming: 0 bases; junction bases outside the gene matches: 8. The CDR3 runs to 18 residues. The CDR3, as DNA: TGTGCCAGCAGTCATAGACTAGCGGGGGAGAGCTCCTACAATGAGCAGTTCTTC. Protein sequence: CASSHRLAGESSYNEQFF. Full variable domain (outside the CDR3, taken from reference TRBV2 and TRBJ2-1): EPEVTQTPSHQVTQMGQEVILRCVPISNHLYFYWYRQILGQKVEFLVSFYNNEISEKSEIFDDQFSVERPDGSNFTLKIRSTKLEDSAMYFCASSHRLAGESSYNEQFFGPGTRLTVL.

The V and J genes are TRBV19 and TRBJ1-2; D gene ambiguous. The ends were cut back, 9 bases at V and 2 bases at J, with 16 bases in the middle. Germline-derived CDR1 and CDR2 are LNHDA and SQIVND (reference sequence). The CDR3 totals 14 residues. CDR3 sequence: CASSVDTDNYGYTF. The CDR3 DNA is TGTGCCAGCAGCGTAGACACGGACAACTATGGCTACACCTTC.

This clonotype is labeled medium-sized. The rearrangement uses TRBV6-1 and TRBJ1-6; D not resolved. V was clipped by 5 bases and J by 9 bases, with 20 bases between them. Germline CDR1 reads MNHNS; CDR2 reads SASEGT. CDR3 length equals 16 residues. CDR3 region: CASSKQDRKRSSPLHF. The CDR3 DNA reads TGTGCCAGCAGTAAACAAGACCGGAAACGGAGTTCACCCCTCCACTTT.